This section outlines one T cell receptor beta chain sequence together with its context. Alpha and beta chains were covered, as first-strand cDNA relied on TRAV- and TRBV-specific primers. Both a constant-region primer and a V-primer adapter served to amplify TCRs across roughly 20 PCR cycles. Each CDR3 protein is one row after TCRdb ran MiXCR on the reads. Of about 82,000 distinct CDR3 sequences in the sample, over 15% were seen once. The time point denotes: before trial treatment. These data originate in a study of low-dose radiotherapy and immunotherapy resistance in tumors. This CDR3 is built from 15 residues. Germline CDR1 and CDR2: SGHRS and YFSETQ. V lost 4 bases and J 4 bases, leaving 15 bases between the germline ends.

The receptor comes from a male donor with prostate cancer. The chain couples TRBV5-1 to TRBJ1-5; a possible D gene is TRBD1 (6 bases). Source: PBMCs, taken before treatment. CDR3 in DNA: TGCGCCAGCAGCCCCAACTGGGGGCATAATCAGCCCCAGCATTTT. It codes for CASSPNWGHNQPQHF. Full variable domain (rest looked up from reference TRBV5-1 and TRBJ1-5): KAGVTQTPRYLIKTRGQQVTLSCSPISGHRSVSWYQQTPGQGLQFLFEYFSETQRNKGNFPGRFSGRQFSNSRSEMNVSTLELGDSALYLCASSPNWGHNQPQHFGDGTRLSIL.